The 29 T cell receptor beta chains below come from one sample, sequenced in a study of blood T cell repertoires in COVID-19. This table comes from immunoSEQ multiplex PCR, and its TCRdb copy is limited to in-frame clones, with some not included. In the table there are roughly 220,000 clones, around 91% of which are singletons. Sequenced: PBMCs or T cells enriched from blood (not recorded which). The source is a young man who had been exposed to COVID-19.

The gene calls are TRBV4-1 and TRBJ2-2, with 14 bases identical to TRBD2. The germline V gene has CDR1 MGHRA and CDR2 YSYEKL. This CDR3 contains 17 residues. V gave up 5 bases and J gave up 7 bases; unmatched junction bases: 9. The CDR3 reads CASSFRLAGGLIGELFF. The CDR3 DNA reads as TGCGCCAGCAGCTTCCGACTAGCGGGGGGGCTGATCGGGGAGCTGTTTTTT.

There are a few counts of this clone. The chain couples TRBV7-9 to TRBJ1-3, with unresolved D. Germline CDR1 SEHNR, CDR2 FQNEAQ (reference sequence). The CDR3 loop spans 13 amino acids. Trimming took 5 bases from V and 8 from J, leaving 13 bases between them. The CDR3 region is CASSLALVDTIYF. DNA for the CDR3: TGTGCCAGCAGCCTGGCTTTGGTGGACACCATATATTTT.

The genes are TRBV27 and TRBJ2-1, with no clear D. Germline assignment: CDR1 MNHEY and CDR2 SMNVEV (reference sequence). V lost 7 bases, J lost 9 bases, and 16 bases lay in between. There are 13 residues in the CDR3. The CDR3: CASTPSLSGEQFF. For the CDR3, the DNA is TGTGCCAGCACTCCGAGCCTAAGTGGTGAGCAGTTCTTC.

The chain recombines TRBV5-4 with TRBJ1-4; D gene ambiguous. The V gene lost 4 bases and the J gene lost 0 bases, with 10 bases spanning the gap. Per germline, CDR1 SGHNT and CDR2 YYREEE (reference sequence). This CDR3 contains 15 residues. DNA of the CDR3: TGTGCCAGCAGCACTTACAGACCAACTAATGAAAAACTGTTTTTT. Its translation: CASSTYRPTNEKLFF.

The CDR3 loop reads CASSKGQENNSPLHF. The CDR3 nucleotides read TGTGCCAGCAGTAAGGGACAGGAGAATAATTCACCCCTCCACTTT. This chain uses TRBV6-4 with TRBJ1-6, with 8 bases lining up with TRBD1. The germline CDR1 and CDR2 sequences are MRHNA and SNTAGT. Trimming at V came to 5 bases and at J to 5 bases, leaving 5 bases not matched to a gene. This CDR3 spans 15 amino acids.

The V call is TRBV7-2, the J call TRBJ1-2, with 10 bases identical to TRBD1. There are 15 residues in the CDR3. CDR1 and CDR2 from the germline V gene are SGHTA and FQGNSA. Trimming at V came to 5 bases and at J to 7 bases, leaving 10 bases not matched to a gene. The CDR3, as DNA: TGTGCCAGCAGCGCTACCGGGACAGGGGTTTCTGGCTACACCTTC. Translating gives CASSATGTGVSGYTF.

This clone was observed a single time. The rearrangement links TRBV28 to TRBJ1-1, with 7 nucleotides matching TRBD1. With V trimmed by 3 bases and J by 0 bases, 13 bases remained unmatched. The germline V gene encodes CDR1 MDHEN and CDR2 SYDVKM. This CDR3 has 18 residues. Here the CDR3 DNA reads TGTGCCAGCAGTTTGGGAATTAGGACAGGTCATTTGAACACTGAAGCTTTCTTT. As protein: CASSLGIRTGHLNTEAFF.

The chain has TRBV5-1 and TRBJ1-1, with D uncertain. Germline loops: CDR1 SGHRS, CDR2 YFSETQ. The CDR3 has 15 residues. Between the trimmed V and J ends, which lost 1 base and 3 bases, there was a span of 13 bases. The CDR3 DNA follows: TGCGCCAGCAGCTTGCAGGAAGGTTCGGACACTGAAGCTTTCTTT. Translation: CASSLQEGSDTEAFF. Based on the CDR3 plus reference TRBV5-1 and TRBJ1-1, the full variable domain is KAGVTQTPRYLIKTRGQQVTLSCSPISGHRSVSWYQQTPGQGLQFLFEYFSETQRNKGNFPGRFSGRQFSNSRSEMNVSTLELGDSALYLCASSLQEGSDTEAFFGQGTRLTVV.

This chain links TRBV7-2 with TRBJ2-4, with D perhaps TRBD2 (6 bases). V was clipped by 4 bases and J by 6 bases, with 13 bases between them. The CDR3 extends over 14 amino acids. Germline lookup yields CDR1 SGHTA and CDR2 FQGNSA. In nucleotides, the CDR3 is TGTGCCAGCAGCTCCGATCGGGAGTTAAACATTCAGTACTTC. Protein sequence: CASSSDRELNIQYF.

The rearrangement links TRBV12-3 or TRBV12-4 to TRBJ2-3, with 7 bases lining up with TRBD1. After removal of 6 bases from V and 3 bases from J, the junction contained 3 bases not matched to a gene. The CDR3 has 13 residues. The CDR3 DNA is TGTGCCAGCAGAATGACAGGGACAGATACGCAGTATTTT. Its protein product is CASRMTGTDTQYF.

A word on this clone: Other nucleotide sequences from this sample produce the same CDR3. The chain recombines TRBV7-9 with TRBJ1-2; D remains unclear. The V end lost 3 bases, the J end lost 2 bases, and 10 bases lay between the germline ends. Germline CDR1 SEHNR, CDR2 FQNEAQ (reference sequence). The CDR3 consists of 14 residues. CDR3 coding DNA: TGTGCCAGCAGCTTGCCAGGCGAAAACTATGGCTACACCTTC. It encodes CASSLPGENYGYTF.

In its sample, this clone was seen a few times. V and J are TRBV2 and TRBJ1-5; D is uncertain. The CDR3 contains 12 residues. Germline V lookup: CDR1 SNHLY, CDR2 FYNNEI. The ends were cut back, 6 bases at V and 7 bases at J, with 10 bases in the middle. The CDR3 nucleotides are TGTGCCAGCAGGGAGGAGGTCCAGCCCCAGCATTTT. This codes for CASREEVQPQHF.

The chain is built from TRBV9 and TRBJ2-7, with TRBD1 matching 8 bases. V lost 3 bases to trimming and J lost 5 bases; unmatched junction nucleotides: 10. Germline-derived CDR1 and CDR2 are SGDLS and YYNGEE. The CDR3 is 15 residues long. The CDR3 DNA sequence: TGTGCCAGCAGCGCCCTGGACAGGGAAATAAACGAGCAGTACTTC. It specifies CASSALDREINEQYF.

The chain has TRBV27 and TRBJ1-3; no firm D call. This CDR3 has 13 residues. V shed 3 bases and J shed 0 bases, with 3 bases lying between them. Germline CDR1 is MNHEY and CDR2 is SMNVEV (reference sequence). CDR3 residues: CASSLSSGNTIYF. For the CDR3, the DNA is TGTGCCAGCAGTTTGAGCTCTGGAAACACCATATATTTT.

The CDR3: CASSNRTGVYGYTF. In nucleotides, the CDR3 is TGTGCCAGCAGCAACCGAACGGGGGTCTATGGCTACACCTTC. The chain couples TRBV3-1 (or the pseudogene TRBV3-2) to TRBJ1-2, with D maybe TRBD1 (5 bases). Germline V gives CDR1 LGHDT, CDR2 YNNKEL (reference sequence). V was trimmed by 5 bases and J by 4 bases, leaving 14 bases between them. This CDR3 has 14 residues.

This chain links TRBV7-9 with TRBJ1-5; tentatively, D is TRBD1 (5 bases). The ends were cut back, 8 bases at V and 3 bases at J, with 11 bases in the middle. The CDR3 sequence is 13 residues long. Germline CDR1 and CDR2: SEHNR and FQNEAQ (reference sequence). CDR3 bases: TGTGCCAGCGGAGGGGCCGACAATCAGCCCCAGCATTTT. It translates to CASGGADNQPQHF.

The chain joins TRBV9 to TRBJ2-5; 11 nucleotides align to TRBD2. Losses at the gene ends were 4 bases for V and 4 bases for J; bases not matched to a gene: 9. Germline V gene sequence: CDR1 SGDLS, CDR2 YYNGEE. This CDR3 is 16 amino acids long. The CDR3 DNA reads as TGTGCCAGCAGCTCGTTAGCGGGGGGGCTTGGAGAGACCCAGTACTTC. It encodes CASSSLAGGLGETQYF.

The DNA for the CDR3 is TGTGCCACCAGCAGAGCCAGGGACATCTGGGCCATGAACACTGAAGCTTTCTTT. Its translation: CATSRARDIWAMNTEAFF. The V and J genes are TRBV15 and TRBJ1-1; tentatively, D is TRBD1 (6 bases). The germline CDR1 and CDR2 sequences are LNHNV and YYDKDF (reference sequence). Trimming took off 1 base at V and 0 bases at J, with 18 bases between the two ends. The CDR3 consists of 18 residues.

This chain connects TRBV27 to TRBJ2-2; D remains ambiguous. Deletions cut 7 bases from V and 6 bases from J, with 6 bases between. The germline CDR1 and CDR2 sequences are MNHEY and SMNVEV (reference sequence). This CDR3 region has 11 residues. The CDR3 here is CASTTSGELFF. CDR3 DNA: TGTGCCAGCACCACATCCGGGGAGCTGTTTTTT.

V is TRBV10-3 and J is TRBJ1-6; 9 bases align to TRBD1. V trimming: 5 bases; J trimming: 7 bases; junction bases outside the gene matches: 3. The CDR3 has 14 amino acids. Germline V gene data show CDR1 as ENHRY and CDR2 as SYGVKD. The CDR3 sequence: CAISPDRGNSPLHF. DNA of the CDR3: TGTGCCATCAGTCCGGACAGGGGAAATTCACCCCTCCACTTT.

The chain couples TRBV7-6 to TRBJ2-3; the match to TRBD1 covers 7 bases. Looked up from germline, CDR1 is SGHVS and CDR2 is FNYEAQ. Losses at the gene ends were 1 base for V and 7 bases for J; bases not matched to a gene: 5. The CDR3 has 14 residues. Here the CDR3 DNA reads TGTGCCAGCAGCTTAGTAGGGGGCTCGAATACGCAGTATTTT. It translates to CASSLVGGSNTQYF.

CDR3 region: CASSYSGQGTQPQHF. CDR3 coding DNA: TGTGCCAGCAGTTACTCCGGACAGGGCACTCAGCCCCAGCATTTT. The chain combines TRBV6-5 with TRBJ1-5; TRBD1 matches at 8 bases. The CDR3 totals 15 residues. CDR1 is MNHEY and CDR2 is SVGAGI in the germline V gene. V trimming: 0 bases; J trimming: 6 bases; junction bases outside the gene matches: 4.

The rearrangement links TRBV18 to TRBJ1-6, with 11 bases fitting TRBD1. Trimming removed 5 bases from V and 5 bases from J; junction bases left unmatched: 11. The germline CDR1 and CDR2 sequences are KGHSH and LQKENI. The length of the CDR3 is 18 residues. CDR3 sequence (DNA): TGTGCCAGCTCAGCAACCGGGACAGGGGGTTCTAATAATTCACCCCTCCACTTT. It encodes CASSATGTGGSNNSPLHF. Supplemented by reference TRBV18 and TRBJ1-6, the full variable domain reads NAGVMQNPRHLVRRRGQEARLRCSPMKGHSHVYWYRQLPEEGLKFMVYLQKENIIDESGMPKERFSAEFPKEGPSILRIQQVVRGDSAAYFCASSATGTGGSNNSPLHFGNGTRLTVT.

The chain links TRBV12-3 or TRBV12-4 to TRBJ2-4; tentatively, D is TRBD1 (5 bases). V shed 7 bases and J shed 5 bases, with 9 bases lying between them. This CDR3 spans 12 amino acids. In DNA, the CDR3 is TGTGCCAGCAAACAGGAGCAAAACATTCAGTACTTC. It yields the protein CASKQEQNIQYF.

This chain joins TRBV18 and TRBJ2-3, with TRBD1 identical over 9 bases. The CDR3 covers 15 residues. J lost 5 bases, V lost 3 bases, and 6 bases had no gene match. Germline assignment: CDR1 KGHSH and CDR2 LQKENI. CDR3 sequence: CASSPGTGLVDTQYF. The CDR3 nucleotides are TGTGCCAGCTCACCCGGGACAGGGCTCGTAGATACGCAGTATTTT.

V usage is TRBV5-1 and J usage is TRBJ1-3; 10 nucleotides line up with TRBD1. The CDR3 is 14 amino acids. Germline V CDR1 and CDR2: SGHRS, YFSETQ. V was pared by 4 bases and J by 6 bases, with 4 bases of the junction left unmatched. The CDR3 sequence is CASSLGTGENTIYF. The CDR3 region has the DNA TGCGCCAGCAGCCTCGGGACAGGGGAAAACACCATATATTTT.

The gene calls are TRBV7-9 and TRBJ2-4; D unclear. This CDR3 has 14 residues. V gave up 3 bases and J gave up 6 bases, with 12 bases separating them. Germline-derived CDR1 and CDR2 are SEHNR and FQNEAQ (reference sequence). The CDR3 nucleotides read TGTGCCAGCAGCTTTACTACCGACGGAAACATTCAGTACTTC. It translates to CASSFTTDGNIQYF.

The chain recombines TRBV30 with TRBJ1-6; D might be TRBD1 (5 bases). Trimming pared 7 bases from V and 0 bases from J, leaving 16 bases between. This CDR3 contains 16 residues. From germline, CDR1 is GTSNPN and CDR2 SVGIG (reference sequence). In DNA form, the CDR3 reads TGTGCCTCGAGGGGAGCAGGCCCCTCCTATAATTCACCCCTCCACTTT. Its translation is CASRGAGPSYNSPLHF.

The chain carries TRBV6-5 and TRBJ2-7; 11 nucleotides match TRBD1. CDR3 length: 15 residues. Germline assignment: CDR1 MNHEY and CDR2 SVGAGI. Trimming removed 4 bases from V and 1 base from J; junction bases left unmatched: 3. DNA of the CDR3: TGTGCCAGCAGTTCGGGGACAGGGGGGTCCTACGAGCAGTACTTC. Translated, it gives CASSSGTGGSYEQYF.